This entry lists 27 T cell receptor beta chains sequenced from one sample in a study of blood T cell repertoires in COVID-19. The assay was immunoSEQ multiplex PCR, and TCRdb's table has in-frame clones only and misses some. The repertoire includes about 75,000 clones, over 75% of them detected once, and less than 8.5% sits in the top ten. Source material: peripheral blood. Receptor source: a human donor in a cohort sampled during active COVID-19.

The J gene is TRBJ2-1, the V gene TRBV19; 8 bases line up with TRBD2. This CDR3 contains 14 residues. Germline V gene data show CDR1 as LNHDA and CDR2 as SQIVND (reference sequence). The J segment lost 9 bases and the V segment lost 3 bases, leaving 7 bases of the junction unmatched. CDR3: CASSIERGSTEQFF. For the CDR3, the DNA is TGTGCCAGTAGTATCGAGCGGGGGTCGACTGAGCAGTTCTTC.

The chain has TRBV5-1 and TRBJ1-6; D unclear. The germline gives CDR1 SGHRS, CDR2 YFSETQ. Trimming took off 2 bases at V and 10 bases at J, with 10 bases between the two ends. This CDR3 region has 13 residues. The CDR3 DNA reads TGCGCCAGCAGCTTTAACGGGGAATCACCCCTCCACTTT. It codes for CASSFNGESPLHF. The full variable domain, with the rest looked up from reference TRBV5-1 and TRBJ1-6, is KAGVTQTPRYLIKTRGQQVTLSCSPISGHRSVSWYQQTPGQGLQFLFEYFSETQRNKGNFPGRFSGRQFSNSRSEMNVSTLELGDSALYLCASSFNGESPLHFGNGTRLTVT.

The chain employs TRBV6-6 and TRBJ2-1, with 8 bases lining up with TRBD2. Germline V gives CDR1 MNHNY, CDR2 SVGAGI (reference sequence). V trimming: 10 bases; J trimming: 1 base; junction bases outside the gene matches: 9. This CDR3 has 15 amino acids. The chain's CDR3 is CATFGGGTSYNEQFF. CDR3 DNA sequence: TGTGCCACCTTCGGCGGGGGGACTTCCTACAATGAGCAGTTCTTC.

The genes are TRBV9 and TRBJ2-2, with D perhaps TRBD1 (5 bases). The germline gives CDR1 SGDLS, CDR2 YYNGEE. V lost 0 bases and J lost 4, with 10 bases in between. The CDR3 runs 15 residues. The DNA for the CDR3 is TGTGCCAGCAGCGTAGTCGCTAGGGGCACCGGGGAGCTGTTTTTT. It yields the protein CASSVVARGTGELFF.

J is TRBJ2-3 and V is TRBV2, with D perhaps matching TRBD1 (6 bases). The CDR3 spans 13 residues. The V end was cut by 6 bases, the J end by 0 bases, with 7 bases between. The germline V gene encodes CDR1 SNHLY and CDR2 FYNNEI. The CDR3 region has the DNA TGTGCCAGCAGGCAGGGGAGCACAGATACGCAGTATTTT. Translation: CASRQGSTDTQYF. Drawing the rest from reference TRBV2 and TRBJ2-3, the complete variable domain is EPEVTQTPSHQVTQMGQEVILRCVPISNHLYFYWYRQILGQKVEFLVSFYNNEISEKSEIFDDQFSVERPDGSNFTLKIRSTKLEDSAMYFCASRQGSTDTQYFGPGTRLTVL.

The rearrangement links TRBV6-5 to TRBJ2-7; a possible D gene is TRBD2 (5 bases). Germline V CDR1 and CDR2: MNHEY, SVGAGI. The CDR3 spans 13 residues. Trimming took 7 bases from V and 2 from J, leaving 12 bases between them. As DNA, the CDR3 is TGTGCCAGCACCCCGCCGGGGACCTACGAGCAGTACTTC. Translated, it gives CASTPPGTYEQYF.

J is TRBJ2-7 and V is TRBV5-1; TRBD2 agrees at 9 bases. The CDR3 totals 17 residues. CDR1 is SGHRS and CDR2 is YFSETQ in the germline V gene. The junction had 18 bases not matched to a gene; V was cut back by 5 bases and J by 6 bases. CDR3 nucleotides: TGCGCCAGCAGTCCGGACCTCGCGGGGGGGCTGAGAGGCGAGCAGTACTTC. Translation: CASSPDLAGGLRGEQYF.

The CDR3 DNA reads TGTGCCAGCAGTCGTGGAACAGGGGGCCAGAGAGAGGGCTACACCTTC. As protein: CASSRGTGGQREGYTF. The V gene is TRBV6-4, the J gene TRBJ1-2; 9 bases are shared with TRBD1. J was trimmed by 8 bases and V by 5 bases; bases with no gene match: 15. CDR1 is MRHNA and CDR2 is SNTAGT in the germline V gene. This CDR3 comprises 16 residues.

The J gene is TRBJ1-4, the V gene TRBV5-1; D perhaps matches TRBD1 (5 bases). The V end lost 3 bases, the J end lost 7 bases, and 16 bases lay between the germline ends. CDR3 length: 15 amino acids. Germline loops: CDR1 SGHRS, CDR2 YFSETQ. CDR3 amino acids: CASSSGGHLPEKLFF. The CDR3 nucleotides are TGCGCCAGCAGCTCGGGAGGACACCTTCCTGAAAAACTGTTTTTT. Combining the CDR3 with reference TRBV5-1 and TRBJ1-4 gives the whole variable domain KAGVTQTPRYLIKTRGQQVTLSCSPISGHRSVSWYQQTPGQGLQFLFEYFSETQRNKGNFPGRFSGRQFSNSRSEMNVSTLELGDSALYLCASSSGGHLPEKLFFGSGTQLSVL.

The chain is built from TRBV12-3 or TRBV12-4 and TRBJ2-1; the D is unclear. V dropped 8 bases and J dropped 7 bases, with 15 bases sitting between them. This CDR3 spans 13 amino acids. The CDR3 region is CASAYLSGNEQFF. In DNA form, the CDR3 reads TGTGCCAGCGCGTACCTTTCAGGTAATGAGCAGTTCTTC.

The CDR3 sequence: CASSVGQGVYEQYF. The CDR3 coding sequence is TGTGCCAGCAGCGTAGGTCAGGGGGTCTACGAGCAGTACTTC. The gene calls are TRBV9 and TRBJ2-7, with 7 bases lining up with TRBD1. The CDR3 length is 14 residues. Germline V lookup: CDR1 SGDLS, CDR2 YYNGEE. The V and J ends lost 0 bases and 3 bases, in that order; junction bases with no gene match: 3.

The rearrangement uses TRBV4-2 and TRBJ2-1, with TRBD2 matching 7 bases. CDR1 is LGHNA and CDR2 is YNFKEQ in the germline V gene. V was clipped by 4 bases and J by 9 bases; unmatched bases: 3. The CDR3 totals 12 residues. In nucleotides, the CDR3 is TGTGCCAGCAGCCTGGGACTACTTGAGCAGTTCTTC. Translation gives CASSLGLLEQFF.

This clone was seen only a few times. The chain has TRBV30 and TRBJ1-1, with D hard to call. The CDR3 extends over 15 amino acids. V was shortened by 0 bases and J by 1 base, with 12 bases between the two germline ends. The V gene's germline CDR1 is GTSNPN and CDR2 SVGIG (reference sequence). The CDR3 region is CAWSVRSSGNTEAFF. The CDR3 DNA follows: TGTGCCTGGAGTGTACGGTCCAGCGGGAACACTGAAGCTTTCTTT.

The chain couples TRBV10-1 to TRBJ2-2; TRBD2 is a possible D gene (6 bases). Germline V gene lookup returns CDR1 WNHNN and CDR2 SYGVQD (reference sequence). The CDR3 totals 18 residues. V was shortened by 3 bases and J by 1 base, with 18 bases between the two germline ends. CDR3 in amino acids: CASSDEGGSAGNTGELFF. The CDR3, as DNA: TGCGCCAGCAGTGACGAGGGAGGCTCCGCCGGGAACACCGGGGAGCTGTTTTTT.

The CDR3 region has the DNA TGTGCCAGCAGCAAGACAGGGAGGACCGACACCGGGGAGCTGTTTTTT. Amino acid sequence: CASSKTGRTDTGELFF. The rearrangement joins TRBV7-2 to TRBJ2-2; weak D call: TRBD1 (7 bases). The CDR3 totals 16 residues. CDR1 and CDR2 from the germline V gene are SGHTA and FQGNSA. V was trimmed by 5 bases and J by 3 bases, leaving 16 bases between them.

The gene calls are TRBV6-6 and TRBJ1-5; D call uncertain. Trimming removed 0 bases at V and 0 bases at J, with 6 bases between. Germline CDR1 and CDR2: MNHNY and SVGAGI (reference sequence). This CDR3 has 15 residues. DNA of the CDR3: TGTGCCAGCAGTTACTCAACAGATAGCAATCAGCCCCAGCATTTT. This encodes CASSYSTDSNQPQHF.

The rearrangement uses TRBV27 and TRBJ1-2; 8 bases match TRBD1. This CDR3 contains 13 residues. The V gene end was trimmed by 5 bases and the J gene end by 7 bases; junction bases not matched to a gene: 6. The germline V gene has CDR1 MNHEY and CDR2 SMNVEV (reference sequence). CDR3 loop: CASSVPGGGGYTF. The DNA for the CDR3 is TGTGCCAGCAGTGTGCCAGGGGGCGGTGGCTACACCTTC.

The rearrangement links TRBV28 to TRBJ2-1; 7 nucleotides match TRBD2. The germline CDR1 and CDR2 sequences are MDHEN and SYDVKM. This CDR3 is 15 amino acids long. V shed 6 bases and J 8 bases; nucleotides not matched to a gene: 13. The CDR3 region is CASRDQRGWFDEQFF. The CDR3 nucleotides read TGTGCCAGCAGGGATCAGCGGGGTTGGTTTGATGAGCAGTTCTTC.

The chain has TRBV18 and TRBJ2-6; 9 nucleotides align to TRBD1. The germline V gene has CDR1 KGHSH and CDR2 LQKENI. The CDR3 is 18 amino acids. The V and J ends lost 3 bases and 0 bases, in that order; junction bases with no gene match: 6. The CDR3 bases are TGTGCCAGCTCACCTAACAGGGGGCTCGGCTCTGGGGCCAACGTCCTGACTTTC. Protein product: CASSPNRGLGSGANVLTF. The full variable domain, in which reference TRBV18 and TRBJ2-6 provide the parts outside the CDR3, is NAGVMQNPRHLVRRRGQEARLRCSPMKGHSHVYWYRQLPEEGLKFMVYLQKENIIDESGMPKERFSAEFPKEGPSILRIQQVVRGDSAAYFCASSPNRGLGSGANVLTFGAGSRLTVL.

The rearrangement links TRBV7-2 to TRBJ2-2; D remains ambiguous. This CDR3 region has 12 residues. Germline CDR1 reads SGHTA; CDR2 reads FQGNSA. Trimming left V 5 bases short and J 6 bases short, with 7 bases between. This CDR3 is CASSIYSGELFF. The CDR3 DNA is TGTGCCAGCAGCATCTATTCCGGGGAGCTGTTTTTT. Looking up the rest from reference TRBV7-2 and TRBJ2-2 gives the full variable domain: GAGVSQSPSNKVTEKGKDVELRCDPISGHTALYWYRQSLGQGLEFLIYFQGNSAPDKSGLPSDRFSAERTGGSVSTLTIQRTQQEDSAVYLCASSIYSGELFFGEGSRLTVL.

The J gene is TRBJ1-6, the V gene TRBV5-6, with D perhaps TRBD1 (5 bases). V lost 4 bases and J lost 9, with 14 bases in between. The CDR3 has 14 residues. Per the germline V gene, CDR1 is SGHDT and CDR2 is YYEEEE. In DNA form, the CDR3 reads TGTGCCAGCAGCGCCGGGGGGGGTGGTTCACCCCTCCACTTT. Translated: CASSAGGGGSPLHF.

The chain carries TRBV5-4 and TRBJ2-3; the match to TRBD1 covers 9 bases. J gave up 4 bases and V 3 bases, and 9 bases lay outside the gene matches. Germline V gene lookup returns CDR1 SGHNT and CDR2 YYREEE (reference sequence). The CDR3 runs to 16 residues. The CDR3 spells CASSSHRDRESDTQYF. The CDR3, as DNA: TGTGCCAGCAGCTCCCACCGGGACAGGGAATCAGATACGCAGTATTTT.

The chain recombines TRBV15 with TRBJ1-2; 7 bases are shared with TRBD1. The germline CDR1 and CDR2 sequences are LNHNV and YYDKDF (reference sequence). J lost 7 bases, V lost 0 bases, and 5 bases had no gene match. The CDR3 totals 14 residues. CDR3 region: CATSREKGASGYTF. For the CDR3, the DNA is TGTGCCACCAGCAGAGAAAAGGGGGCGAGTGGCTACACCTTC.

The gene calls are TRBV6-2 or TRBV6-3 and TRBJ2-3, with 11 bases identical to TRBD2. Germline loops: CDR1 MNHEY, CDR2 SVGEGT. The CDR3 has 15 residues. The junction had 13 bases not matched to a gene; V was cut back by 6 bases and J by 11 bases. The CDR3 nucleotides are TGTGCCAGCAGCAGACTAGCGGGGCCAGCAGTGGGGCAGTATTTT. Translation gives CASSRLAGPAVGQYF.

The chain joins TRBV12-3 or TRBV12-4 to TRBJ1-1; a weak D match, TRBD1 (5 bases). The V end was cut by 1 base, the J end by 9 bases, with 9 bases between. This CDR3 is built from 12 residues. CDR3 amino acids: CASSLGDRKAFF. Here the CDR3 DNA reads TGTGCCAGCAGTTTAGGAGACAGAAAAGCTTTCTTT.

The chain combines TRBV5-1 with TRBJ1-5, with TRBD1 as a possible D gene (5 bases). V gave up 3 bases and J gave up 4 bases, with 20 bases separating them. Germline-derived CDR1 and CDR2 are SGHRS and YFSETQ. The CDR3 contains 17 residues. CDR3 in DNA: TGCGCCAGCAGCTGGGGAGGGGCCACTGACCCAAATCAGCCCCAGCATTTT. Residues: CASSWGGATDPNQPQHF.

The chain joins TRBV5-1 to TRBJ1-1; TRBD1 might be the D (6 bases). The CDR3 covers 16 residues. V lost 4 bases to trimming and J lost 0 bases, with 16 bases between them. From germline, CDR1 is SGHRS and CDR2 YFSETQ. The DNA of the CDR3 is TGCGCCAGCAGCCCCCCCGGGGGGCCGATGAACACTGAAGCTTTCTTT. This sequence encodes CASSPPGGPMNTEAFF.